The 21 T cell receptor beta chains below all came from one sample that was sequenced in a study of Ad26.COV2.S vaccination and SARS-CoV-2 variants. The treatment: some 20 received Ad26.COV2.S at low or high dose, single or two shots; about 5 received placebo; per-sample allocation not given. Vaccine and placebo recipients were sampled on day 63 after the first injection. The assay was immunoSEQ multiplex PCR, and TCRdb's table has in-frame clones only and misses some. The table shows 380,000 or so clones, with approximately 83% occurring only once. The source material was peripheral blood, sampled in a trial of Ad26.COV2.S vaccine versus placebo. The source of these receptors is a person between 18 and 65 years old who received the Ad26.COV2.S COVID-19 vaccine or a placebo.

This chain connects TRBV7-3 to TRBJ2-1, with 10 nucleotides matching TRBD2. The trim removed 1 base at V and 4 bases at J, leaving 7 bases unmatched. The CDR3 has 17 amino acids. Germline values: CDR1 SGHTA, CDR2 FQGTGA. The CDR3 spells CASSLIGWTSGYNEQFF. The CDR3 bases are TGTGCCAGCAGCTTAATTGGTTGGACTAGCGGTTACAATGAGCAGTTCTTC.

The chain has TRBV10-3 and TRBJ2-7; TRBD2 matches 10 bases. Germline-derived CDR1 and CDR2 are ENHRY and SYGVKD. The junction had 2 bases not matched to a gene; V was cut back by 0 bases and J by 3 bases. CDR3 length: 15 amino acids. The DNA of the CDR3 is TGTGCCATCAGTGAGTCTACTAGCGGGGTCTACGAGCAGTACTTC. Amino acid sequence: CAISESTSGVYEQYF.

The V gene is TRBV28, the J gene TRBJ2-7, with TRBD2 identical over 8 bases. Looked up from germline, CDR1 is MDHEN and CDR2 is SYDVKM. This CDR3 has 14 residues. V was pared by 5 bases and J by 7 bases, with 10 bases of the junction left unmatched. DNA of the CDR3: TGTGCCAGCAGTCCCATTCTCCCGGGAGGGGAGCAGTACTTC. Amino acids: CASSPILPGGEQYF.

The rearrangement links TRBV4-3 to TRBJ2-7; D remains unclear. Deletions cut 1 base from V and 1 base from J, with 11 bases between. The CDR3 contains 15 residues. CDR1 and CDR2 (germline): LGHNA, YSLEER. CDR3 in amino acids: CASSQGPGTSYEQYF. The CDR3 region has the DNA TGCGCCAGCAGCCAAGGACCAGGTACTTCCTACGAGCAGTACTTC.

The chain employs TRBV7-2 and TRBJ1-6; TRBD1 might be the D (6 bases). Trimming shortened V by 2 bases and J by 12 bases, and 11 bases separated the two germline ends. There are 13 residues in the CDR3. CDR1 and CDR2 (germline): SGHTA, FQGNSA. The CDR3 is CASSLSPRGPLHF. The CDR3 bases are TGTGCCAGCAGCTTATCACCCAGGGGACCCCTCCACTTT.

V usage is TRBV3-1 (or the pseudogene TRBV3-2) and J usage is TRBJ2-3; D unclear. CDR1 LGHDT and CDR2 YNNKEL come from the germline V gene (reference sequence). Trimming stripped 0 bases from V and 4 bases from J, with 14 bases between. CDR3 length: 16 residues. The DNA of the CDR3 is TGTGCCAGCAGCCAAGACACGACAACGCGCTCAGATACGCAGTATTTT. It translates to CASSQDTTTRSDTQYF.

The V and J genes are TRBV6-2 or TRBV6-3 and TRBJ2-5, with D possibly matching TRBD1 (5 bases). From germline, CDR1 is MNHEY and CDR2 SVGEGT. The CDR3 extends over 16 amino acids. Deletions cut 5 bases from V and 1 base from J, with 17 bases between. In DNA, the CDR3 is TGTGCCAGCAGTCCCCTATGGATGGGGCCCCAAGAGACCCAGTACTTC. This sequence encodes CASSPLWMGPQETQYF.

This sequence joins TRBV11-3 and TRBJ1-1; no firm D call. With 1 base removed from V and 10 bases from J, the gap between germline ends came to 10 bases. Per the germline V gene, CDR1 is SGHNT and CDR2 is YENEEA. This CDR3 contains 12 residues. The CDR3 is CASSLVGRGAFF. CDR3 nucleotide sequence: TGTGCCAGCAGCTTAGTAGGAAGAGGAGCTTTCTTT.

The chain has TRBV11-2 and TRBJ2-7; D remains unclear. V dropped 4 bases and J dropped 0 bases, with 22 bases sitting between them. The CDR3 contains 18 residues. Germline CDR1 SGHAT, CDR2 FQNNGV. CDR3 in DNA: TGTGCCAGCAGCTCCTACCCCCTGACACCCTCCACCTCCTACGAGCAGTACTTC. Translating it yields CASSSYPLTPSTSYEQYF. Drawing the rest from reference TRBV11-2 and TRBJ2-7, the complete variable domain is EAGVAQSPRYKIIEKRQSVAFWCNPISGHATLYWYQQILGQGPKLLIQFQNNGVVDDSQLPKDRFSAERLKGVDSTLKIQPAKLEDSAVYLCASSSYPLTPSTSYEQYFGPGTRLTVT.

This sequence joins TRBV18 and TRBJ2-5, with D perhaps given as TRBD1 or TRBD2 (5 bases each). The V gene's germline CDR1 is KGHSH and CDR2 LQKENI. The V gene lost 3 bases and the J gene lost 5 bases, with 10 bases spanning the gap. The CDR3 length is 13 residues. This CDR3 reads CASSPRDVETQYF. CDR3 in DNA: TGTGCCAGCTCACCCCGGGACGTCGAGACCCAGTACTTC.

The chain employs TRBV4-1 and TRBJ1-2, with D possibly matching TRBD1 (6 bases). CDR3 length: 15 residues. Germline-derived CDR1 and CDR2 are MGHRA and YSYEKL. V was cut by 1 base and J by 1 base, with 10 bases left in between. The CDR3 DNA reads as TGCGCCAGCAGCCAAGTCGGACAGATTAACTATGGCTACACCTTC. Translated, it gives CASSQVGQINYGYTF.

J is TRBJ1-2 and V is TRBV7-2, with D possibly being TRBD1 (6 bases). Germline V CDR1 and CDR2: SGHTA, FQGNSA. The CDR3 length is 13 residues. With 5 bases removed from V and 3 bases from J, the gap between germline ends came to 10 bases. The CDR3 sequence: CASSPDSYYGYTF. DNA for the CDR3: TGTGCCAGCAGCCCGGACAGCTACTATGGCTACACCTTC.

V usage is TRBV27 and J usage is TRBJ1-6, with 7 bases matching TRBD1. Germline CDR1 reads MNHEY; CDR2 reads SMNVEV (reference sequence). V was pared by 2 bases and J by 0 bases, with 4 bases of the junction left unmatched. CDR3 size: 17 residues. CDR3 sequence reads: CASSLADRSSYNSPLHF. The CDR3 nucleotides are TGTGCCAGCAGTTTAGCGGACAGGAGCTCCTATAATTCACCCCTCCACTTT.

This clone turned up a few times. This rearrangement joins TRBV12-3 or TRBV12-4 to TRBJ2-7; D call uncertain. The V end lost 8 bases, the J end lost 1 base, and 0 bases lay between the germline ends. There are 9 residues in the CDR3. The chain's CDR3 is CASSYEQYF. Here the CDR3 DNA reads TGTGCCAGCTCCTACGAGCAGTACTTC.

The table lists this clone with a count of one. The chain employs TRBV7-3 and TRBJ2-3; D remains unclear. The CDR3 consists of 15 residues. CDR1 and CDR2 from the germline V gene are SGHTA and FQGTGA. V lost 5 bases and J 1 base, leaving 13 bases between the germline ends. The CDR3 reads CASSLAGSRTDTQYF. The CDR3 DNA is TGTGCCAGCAGCCTGGCCGGTAGCCGCACAGATACGCAGTATTTT.

V is TRBV3-1 (or the pseudogene TRBV3-2) and J is TRBJ2-1; D uncertain. Germline CDR1 reads LGHDT; CDR2 reads YNNKEL (reference sequence). With 2 bases removed from V and 10 bases from J, the gap between germline ends came to 6 bases. The CDR3 is made up of 11 amino acids. DNA for the CDR3: TGTGCCAGCAGCCAATTGACAGAGCAGTTCTTC. Translating gives CASSQLTEQFF.

The V gene is TRBV9, the J gene TRBJ2-5; 8 nucleotides agree with TRBD2. V was pared by 7 bases and J by 4 bases, with 12 bases of the junction left unmatched. The length of the CDR3 is 15 residues. Germline V gives CDR1 SGDLS, CDR2 YYNGEE. CDR3 protein: CASGVSGSLGETQYF. The DNA for the CDR3 is TGTGCCAGCGGAGTGAGCGGGAGCTTGGGAGAGACCCAGTACTTC.

This sequence joins TRBV7-2 and TRBJ2-7, with D possibly TRBD2 on 7 matching bases. The CDR3 runs to 14 residues. V was clipped by 2 bases and J by 5 bases, with 13 bases between them. Germline-derived CDR1 and CDR2 are SGHTA and FQGNSA. The CDR3, as DNA: TGTGCCAGCAGCTTAACAGGGAGGGTCCACGAGCAGTACTTC. Residues: CASSLTGRVHEQYF. The full variable domain, completed using reference TRBV7-2 and TRBJ2-7, is GAGVSQSPSNKVTEKGKDVELRCDPISGHTALYWYRQSLGQGLEFLIYFQGNSAPDKSGLPSDRFSAERTGGSVSTLTIQRTQQEDSAVYLCASSLTGRVHEQYFGPGTRLTVT.

This clone has only one observation. The CDR3 loop is CASSPNYRVVTEAFF. CDR3 nucleotide sequence: TGTGCCAGCTCACCCAACTACAGGGTAGTCACTGAAGCTTTCTTT. The rearrangement links TRBV18 to TRBJ1-1; TRBD1 might be the D (6 bases). Deletions cut 3 bases from V and 4 bases from J, with 15 bases between. CDR3 length equals 15 residues. Germline CDR1 KGHSH, CDR2 LQKENI.

This clone appeared a single time. The J gene is TRBJ2-5, the V gene TRBV27, with 8 bases that match TRBD2. The CDR3 sequence is 16 residues long. V shed 5 bases and J 5 bases; nucleotides not matched to a gene: 13. The germline V gene encodes CDR1 MNHEY and CDR2 SMNVEV (reference sequence). The DNA for the CDR3 is TGTGCCAGCAGTGCCACGCCGGGACTAGGTCCCGAGACCCAGTACTTC. Its translation: CASSATPGLGPETQYF.

This clone was counted once. V and J are TRBV9 and TRBJ2-2; D is tentatively TRBD1 or TRBD2 (6 bases each). Trimming left V 4 bases short and J 7 bases short, with 14 bases between. Germline values: CDR1 SGDLS, CDR2 YYNGEE. The CDR3 covers 14 residues. CDR3 bases: TGTGCCAGCAGCCCCCGGGGGCAATTCGGGGAGCTGTTTTTT. This encodes CASSPRGQFGELFF.